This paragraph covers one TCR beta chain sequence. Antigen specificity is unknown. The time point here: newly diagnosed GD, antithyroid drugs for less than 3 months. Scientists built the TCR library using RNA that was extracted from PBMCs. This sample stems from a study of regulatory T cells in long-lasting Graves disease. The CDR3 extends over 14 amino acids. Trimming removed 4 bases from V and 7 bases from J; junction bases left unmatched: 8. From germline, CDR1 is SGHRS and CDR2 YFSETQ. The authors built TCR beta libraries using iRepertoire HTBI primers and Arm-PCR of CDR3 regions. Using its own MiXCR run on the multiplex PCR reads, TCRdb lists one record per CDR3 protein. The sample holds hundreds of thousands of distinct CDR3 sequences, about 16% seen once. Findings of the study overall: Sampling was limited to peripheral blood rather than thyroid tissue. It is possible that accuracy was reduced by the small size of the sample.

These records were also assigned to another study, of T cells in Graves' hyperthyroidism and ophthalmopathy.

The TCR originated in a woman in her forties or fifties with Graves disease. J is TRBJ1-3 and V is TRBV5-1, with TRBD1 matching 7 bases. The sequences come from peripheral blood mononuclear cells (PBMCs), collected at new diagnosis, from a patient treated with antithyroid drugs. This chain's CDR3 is CASSQGGDWNTIYF. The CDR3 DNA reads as TGCGCCAGCAGCCAGGGGGGAGACTGGAACACCATATATTTT.